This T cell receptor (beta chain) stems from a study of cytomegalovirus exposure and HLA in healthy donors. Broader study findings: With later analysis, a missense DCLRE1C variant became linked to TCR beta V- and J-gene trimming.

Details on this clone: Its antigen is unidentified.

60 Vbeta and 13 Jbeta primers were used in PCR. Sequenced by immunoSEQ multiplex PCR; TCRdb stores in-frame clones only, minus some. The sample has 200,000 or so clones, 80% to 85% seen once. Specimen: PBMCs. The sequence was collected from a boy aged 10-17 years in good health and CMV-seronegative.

Written as DNA, the CDR3 is TGTGCCAGCAGCCTAGAGGGACAGGGGAACTCACCCCTCCACTTT. Its translation is CASSLEGQGNSPLHF. This chain joins TRBV7-3 and TRBJ1-6; TRBD1 matches 10 bases. Germline V lookup: CDR1 SGHTA, CDR2 FQGTGA. The CDR3 has 15 amino acids. V shed 5 bases and J 10 bases; nucleotides not matched to a gene: 8.